This TCR beta chain was obtained from a study of blood T cell repertoires in COVID-19. Across the whole study: Acute and convalescent COVID-19 specimens originated in the United States, Italy and Spain. The cDNA or gDNA used as material had been derived from T cells, B-cell-depleted T cells, or PBMCs.

CDR1 SNHLY and CDR2 FYNNEI come from the germline V gene. The CDR3 spans 18 residues. Trimming pared 4 bases from V and 4 bases from J, leaving 25 bases between. Libraries were prepared by immunoSEQ multiplex PCR; TCRdb keeps only in-frame clonotypes and omits some of them. The sample records about 480,000 clones, 89% being singletons. Specimen: peripheral blood. This chain joins TRBV2 and TRBJ1-2, with D possibly being TRBD1 (6 bases). This clonotype was obtained from a man in his late teens or twenties with COVID-19, enrolled during active disease. The CDR3 reads CASSGWDKSTDWAYGYTF. In nucleotides, the CDR3 is TGTGCCAGCAGTGGGTGGGACAAGAGTACTGATTGGGCCTATGGCTACACCTTC.